These 11 T cell receptor beta chains originate from one sample sequenced in a study of shared clonotypes between healthy human individuals. TCRdb's copy holds only in-frame clones and misses some; the assay was immunoSEQ multiplex PCR. The sample lists some 2.4 million clones; roughly 93% were seen once. The sample taken for sequencing was naive CD4+ T cells from PBMCs. Regarding subset: CD45RA+ positively selected. These receptors came from a man aged 18-30 years in good health. Some clones in this sample may be carry-over from other donors' samples.

As to this clone: The identical CDR3 is also encoded by other nucleotide sequences in the sample. V gene TRBV7-3 combines with J gene TRBJ2-1, with D maybe TRBD2 (6 bases). This CDR3 has 16 amino acids. CDR1 is SGHTA and CDR2 is FQGTGA in the germline V gene. The germline V and J ends were trimmed by 5 bases and 0 bases, with 14 bases remaining between them. The CDR3 region has the DNA TGTGCCAGCAGCCCGAGACTAGGCAGCTCCTACAATGAGCAGTTCTTC. Translation gives CASSPRLGSSYNEQFF.

CDR3 in DNA: TGTGCCAGCAGCAATAGCGGGGAGACCCAGTACTTC. Its translation is CASSNSGETQYF. The genes are TRBV7-6 and TRBJ2-5; TRBD2 matches at 7 bases. V gave up 5 bases and J gave up 5 bases; unmatched junction bases: 2. The CDR3 loop spans 12 amino acids. CDR1 is SGHVS and CDR2 is FNYEAQ in the germline V gene. The full variable domain, with the rest looked up from reference TRBV7-6 and TRBJ2-5, is GAGVSQSPRYKVTKRGQDVALRCDPISGHVSLYWYRQALGQGPEFLTYFNYEAQQDKSGLPNDRFSAERPEGSISTLTIQRTEQRDSAMYRCASSNSGETQYFGPGTRLLVL.

The J gene is TRBJ2-7, the V gene TRBV7-2, with a tentative D call TRBD2 (5 bases). V dropped 6 bases and J dropped 1 base, with 13 bases sitting between them. Germline V gives CDR1 SGHTA, CDR2 FQGNSA. The CDR3 has 14 amino acids. This chain's CDR3 is CASSYTRDSYEQYF. Here the CDR3 DNA reads TGTGCCAGCAGTTATACCCGGGATTCCTACGAGCAGTACTTC.

The rearrangement uses TRBV27 and TRBJ2-2, with TRBD2 matching over 13 bases. The CDR3 totals 16 residues. V lost 5 bases to trimming and J lost 6 bases; unmatched junction nucleotides: 6. CDR1 MNHEY and CDR2 SMNVEV come from the germline V gene (reference sequence). CDR3 region: CASSPRLAGGPGELFF. The CDR3 region has the DNA TGTGCCAGCAGTCCGAGACTAGCGGGAGGCCCCGGGGAGCTGTTTTTT.

The rearrangement links TRBV5-4 to TRBJ2-2; D is undetermined. With 0 bases removed from V and 6 bases from J, the gap between germline ends came to 6 bases. CDR3 length: 13 residues. In germline, CDR1 is SGHNT, CDR2 YYREEE (reference sequence). The CDR3 sequence: CASSLDSSGELFF. In nucleotides, the CDR3 is TGTGCCAGCAGCTTGGATAGCTCCGGGGAGCTGTTTTTT.

The CDR3 here is CASSERRQVKKEQYF. The CDR3 nucleotides are TGTGCCAGCAGTGAAAGGCGACAGGTCAAAAAGGAGCAGTACTTC. The chain combines TRBV2 with TRBJ2-7; weak D call: TRBD1 (6 bases). Germline V lookup: CDR1 SNHLY, CDR2 FYNNEI. CDR3 size: 15 residues. V was trimmed by 2 bases and J by 7 bases, leaving 18 bases between them.

The rearrangement joins TRBV7-9 to TRBJ1-1; TRBD1 agrees at 8 bases. The CDR3 is 15 amino acids. Germline loops: CDR1 SEHNR, CDR2 FQNEAQ (reference sequence). J lost 5 bases, V lost 1 base, and 6 bases had no gene match. The CDR3 DNA is TGTGCCAGCAGCTTAGGAGGGACAGGTACTACTGAAGCTTTCTTT. It is translated as CASSLGGTGTTEAFF. Full variable domain (rest looked up from reference TRBV7-9 and TRBJ1-1): DTGVSQNPRHKITKRGQNVTFRCDPISEHNRLYWYRQTLGQGPEFLTYFQNEAQLEKSRLLSDRFSAERPKGSFSTLEIQRTEQGDSAMYLCASSLGGTGTTEAFFGQGTRLTVV.

The chain carries TRBV6-1 and TRBJ2-7, with D perhaps TRBD1 or TRBD2 (5 bases each). CDR1 is MNHNS and CDR2 is SASEGT in the germline V gene. The CDR3 has 13 residues. With 7 bases removed from V and 4 bases from J, the gap between germline ends came to 14 bases. The DNA for the CDR3 is TGTGCCAGCAAATGGGGGAACTTTTACGAGCAGTACTTC. As protein: CASKWGNFYEQYF.

CDR3: CASSFGGSTDTQYF. As DNA, the CDR3 is TGTGCCAGCAGCTTCGGGGGGAGCACAGATACGCAGTATTTT. The V and J genes are TRBV9 and TRBJ2-3; 7 bases match TRBD2. The CDR3 has 14 amino acids. Per germline, CDR1 SGDLS and CDR2 YYNGEE. J was trimmed by 0 bases and V by 4 bases; bases with no gene match: 2.

The chain joins TRBV11-1 to TRBJ2-2; 13 nucleotides agree with TRBD2. The CDR3 is made up of 15 amino acids. Germline lookup yields CDR1 SGHAT and CDR2 FQDESV (reference sequence). The V and J ends lost 5 bases and 5 bases, in that order; junction bases with no gene match: 2. CDR3 DNA sequence: TGTGCCAGCAGCGCGGGACTAGCGGGAACCGGGGAGCTGTTTTTT. Translation: CASSAGLAGTGELFF.

The gene calls are TRBV7-9 and TRBJ2-2; perhaps TRBD1 as D (5 bases). Trimming removed 2 bases from V and 3 bases from J, with 10 bases in between. Looked up from germline, CDR1 is SEHNR and CDR2 is FQNEAQ (reference sequence). There are 15 residues in the CDR3. CDR3 amino acids: CASSLIQGYTGELFF. CDR3 in DNA: TGTGCCAGCAGCTTAATCCAGGGTTACACCGGGGAGCTGTTTTTT.